The clone carrying this T cell receptor beta chain was counted at least ten times. The antigen remains undetermined. The protocol was immunoSEQ multiplex PCR, while the TCRdb copy is restricted to in-frame clones and leaves out a portion. The sample consists of under 1,900,000 clones, approximately 98.5% of them appearing once. The data originate from a study of shared clonotypes between healthy human individuals. General study points: Despite large depth, sorted-subset datasets appeared incompletely sequenced.

The material sequenced was naive CD4+ T cells sorted from blood. The sample's subset: CD45RA+ positively selected. This receptor was taken from a man aged 25-45 years in good health.

The CDR3 reads CASTLAASGSHEQFF. The CDR3, as DNA: TGTGCCAGTACTCTGGCGGCTAGCGGGAGCCATGAGCAGTTCTTC. The chain employs TRBV19 and TRBJ2-1, with TRBD2 matching 10 bases. V trimming: 7 bases; J trimming: 8 bases; junction bases outside the gene matches: 11. The CDR3 extends over 15 amino acids. Germline-derived CDR1 and CDR2 are LNHDA and SQIVND (reference sequence).